Shown below are 24 T cell receptor beta chains from a single sample sequenced in a study of blood T cell repertoires in COVID-19. The table came from immunoSEQ multiplex PCR; TCRdb's copy has only in-frame clones and leaves some out. The table lists 200,000 to 250,000 clones, 70% to 90% of them singletons, with around 1.4% in the top ten. Input material: peripheral blood. Receptor source: a man younger than 30 with active or convalescent COVID-19.

The chain joins TRBV27 to TRBJ2-5; 9 nucleotides match TRBD1. The trim removed 6 bases at V and 5 bases at J, leaving 25 bases unmatched. CDR3 length: 20 amino acids. Germline CDR1 and CDR2: MNHEY and SMNVEV (reference sequence). The CDR3 region is CASSLKTPDRGRGDWETQYF. The CDR3 bases are TGTGCCAGCAGCTTAAAGACCCCGGACAGGGGACGAGGAGACTGGGAGACCCAGTACTTC.

There are many counts of this clone. The sample contains more than one DNA sequence encoding this CDR3. The genes are TRBV5-1 and TRBJ1-6; tentative D call: TRBD1 (5 bases). This CDR3 contains 15 residues. Trimming removed 1 base at V and 10 bases at J, with 15 bases between. Germline loops: CDR1 SGHRS, CDR2 YFSETQ. The CDR3 is CASSLKGQGDSPLHF. CDR3 nucleotides: TGCGCCAGCAGCTTGAAGGGGCAGGGTGACTCACCCCTCCACTTT. The full variable domain, rest sourced from reference TRBV5-1 and TRBJ1-6, is KAGVTQTPRYLIKTRGQQVTLSCSPISGHRSVSWYQQTPGQGLQFLFEYFSETQRNKGNFPGRFSGRQFSNSRSEMNVSTLELGDSALYLCASSLKGQGDSPLHFGNGTRLTVT.

Written as DNA, the CDR3 is TGTGCCAGCAGCCAAGATGGGGCCGGGAGCTCCTACAATGAGCAGTTCTTC. As protein: CASSQDGAGSSYNEQFF. This rearrangement joins TRBV4-2 to TRBJ2-1; D might be TRBD2 (6 bases). Trimming pared 0 bases from V and 0 bases from J, leaving 12 bases between. Germline CDR1 LGHNA, CDR2 YNFKEQ. This CDR3 has 17 residues.

V usage is TRBV28 and J usage is TRBJ2-5; 14 bases fit TRBD2. J lost 2 bases, V lost 6 bases, and 14 bases had no gene match. Germline V gene sequence: CDR1 MDHEN, CDR2 SYDVKM. CDR3 length: 19 residues. The CDR3 loop reads CASRRPGLAGEGPQETQYF. DNA of the CDR3: TGTGCCAGCAGGCGGCCGGGACTAGCGGGAGAGGGGCCACAAGAGACCCAGTACTTC.

The chain links TRBV24-1 to TRBJ2-1; 7 bases align to TRBD1. Germline V gene lookup returns CDR1 KGHDR and CDR2 SFDVKD. V dropped 7 bases and J dropped 4; count of bases not matched to a gene: 3. This CDR3 contains 13 residues. The CDR3 DNA is TGTGCCACCAGCCCACAGGGGTACAATGAGCAGTTCTTC. Translated: CATSPQGYNEQFF.

This chain uses TRBV4-2 with TRBJ2-7, with 8 positions matching TRBD1. The CDR3 sequence is 14 residues long. Looked up from germline, CDR1 is LGHNA and CDR2 is YNFKEQ. V gave up 1 base and J gave up 5 bases; unmatched junction bases: 4. CDR3 nucleotide sequence: TGTGCCAGCAGCCAAGCTTCAGGGGGCGACGAGCAGTACTTC. The encoded protein is CASSQASGGDEQYF.

This chain connects TRBV5-6 to TRBJ1-1, with D perhaps matching TRBD1 (6 bases). Germline CDR1 is SGHDT and CDR2 is YYEEEE. The CDR3 covers 13 residues. V dropped 3 bases and J dropped 4 bases, with 10 bases sitting between them. The CDR3 DNA sequence: TGTGCCAGCAGCTCCCGGGACACCACTGAAGCTTTCTTT. Translation gives CASSSRDTTEAFF.

The CDR3 here is CASSFEHSAGGYTF. CDR3 nucleotides: TGTGCCAGCAGCTTCGAACATTCGGCAGGGGGCTACACCTTC. The J gene is TRBJ1-2, the V gene TRBV11-2; a weak D match, TRBD1 (5 bases). Germline lookup yields CDR1 SGHAT and CDR2 FQNNGV. Trimming removed 3 bases at V and 8 bases at J, with 16 bases between. This CDR3 spans 14 amino acids.

The chain couples TRBV28 to TRBJ2-1; D is uncertain. Per germline, CDR1 MDHEN and CDR2 SYDVKM. V was clipped by 5 bases and J by 9 bases, with 8 bases between them. There are 11 residues in the CDR3. This CDR3 is CASSLESEQFF. In nucleotides, the CDR3 is TGTGCCAGCAGTCTAGAAAGTGAGCAGTTCTTC.

The chain employs TRBV3-1 (or the pseudogene TRBV3-2) and TRBJ1-1, with D perhaps matching TRBD1 (5 bases). This CDR3 contains 14 residues. V lost 4 bases, J lost 4 bases, and 13 bases lay in between. Germline V CDR1 and CDR2: LGHDT, YNNKEL (reference sequence). The CDR3 spells CASSPVQDLTEAFF. The CDR3 nucleotides read TGTGCCAGCAGCCCTGTACAGGACCTCACTGAAGCTTTCTTT.

V usage is TRBV18 and J usage is TRBJ2-7, with TRBD1 matching over 10 bases. Germline CDR1 reads KGHSH; CDR2 reads LQKENI. The CDR3 extends over 14 amino acids. J lost 5 bases, V lost 4 bases, and 5 bases had no gene match. For the CDR3, the DNA is TGTGCCAGCTCACGCAGGACAGGGGGAAACGAGCAGTACTTC. Residues: CASSRRTGGNEQYF.

The chain couples TRBV4-2 to TRBJ2-7; 13 nucleotides line up with TRBD2. CDR1 is LGHNA and CDR2 is YNFKEQ in the germline V gene. The CDR3 sequence is 15 residues long. The trim removed 5 bases at V and 9 bases at J, leaving 10 bases unmatched. CDR3 bases: TGTGCCAGCAGCGCGGGGACTAGCGGGGTCATCGCGCAGTACTTC. It specifies CASSAGTSGVIAQYF.

The chain is built from TRBV3-1 (or the pseudogene TRBV3-2) and TRBJ2-3; D is perhaps TRBD2 (5 bases). The CDR3 spans 15 residues. The germline CDR1 and CDR2 sequences are LGHDT and YNNKEL (reference sequence). Trimming removed 7 bases at V and 0 bases at J, with 14 bases between. CDR3: CASTGVGPSTDTQYF. The CDR3 nucleotides are TGTGCCAGCACCGGGGTAGGGCCTAGCACAGATACGCAGTATTTT.

The chain joins TRBV9 to TRBJ2-7, with 10 bases that match TRBD2. The CDR3 contains 17 residues. Germline V gives CDR1 SGDLS, CDR2 YYNGEE. The V segment lost 4 bases and the J segment 2 bases; nucleotides outside the gene matches: 12. CDR3 nucleotides: TGTGCCAGCAGCCCCCGGTCGGATAGCGGGAGGCCCTACGAGCAGTACTTC. Translation: CASSPRSDSGRPYEQYF. The whole variable domain, filled in from reference TRBV9 and TRBJ2-7, reads DSGVTQTPKHLITATGQRVTLRCSPRSGDLSVYWYQQSLDQGLQFLIQYYNGEERAKGNILERFSAQQFPDLHSELNLSSLELGDSALYFCASSPRSDSGRPYEQYFGPGTRLTVT.

CDR3 sequence: CASSLIADRVSAFF. The CDR3 DNA reads as TGTGCCAGCAGTTTAATAGCGGACAGGGTGTCAGCTTTCTTT. The chain links TRBV27 to TRBJ1-1; 8 positions agree with TRBD1. Germline values: CDR1 MNHEY, CDR2 SMNVEV (reference sequence). This CDR3 region has 14 residues. After removal of 2 bases from V and 10 bases from J, the junction contained 9 bases not matched to a gene.

The CDR3 DNA reads as TGTGCCTGGAGCAAAGGGACAGGGACTGGAAACACCATATATTTT. The encoded protein is CAWSKGTGTGNTIYF. The genes are TRBV30 and TRBJ1-3, with 9 bases matching TRBD1. V lost 3 bases and J lost 2; bases outside the gene matches: 5. CDR3 length: 15 residues. The V gene's germline CDR1 is GTSNPN and CDR2 SVGIG (reference sequence).

The V gene is TRBV10-3, the J gene TRBJ2-3, with D possibly being TRBD1 (6 bases). CDR1 and CDR2 from the germline V gene are ENHRY and SYGVKD. The ends were cut back, 6 bases at V and 2 bases at J, with 15 bases in the middle. This CDR3 comprises 15 residues. The CDR3 region has the DNA TGTGCCATCAGCGCAATACAGGGAACCACAGATACGCAGTATTTT. Translated: CAISAIQGTTDTQYF.

Only a few counts were recorded for this clone. This sample includes further DNA sequences coding for the same CDR3. V and J are TRBV6-5 and TRBJ1-3; D is possibly TRBD1 (6 bases). The germline CDR1 and CDR2 sequences are MNHEY and SVGAGI. V lost 11 bases and J lost 1, with 12 bases in between. This CDR3 region has 13 residues. CDR3 sequence reads: CAGRTASGNTIYF. The CDR3 DNA follows: TGTGCCGGAAGGACAGCGTCTGGAAACACCATATATTTT.

The rearrangement joins TRBV7-2 to TRBJ2-1; D might be TRBD2 (5 bases). V was clipped by 3 bases and J by 10 bases, with 16 bases between them. The CDR3 extends over 14 amino acids. Germline CDR1 and CDR2: SGHTA and FQGNSA. CDR3 sequence (DNA): TGTGCCAGCAGCTTGGGAGTCCCATTTTCCGAGCAGTTCTTC. Encoded protein: CASSLGVPFSEQFF.

This clone was seen only once. V is TRBV28 and J is TRBJ1-5; 10 bases are shared with TRBD1. The CDR3 contains 16 residues. Germline trimming cut 5 bases from V and 2 bases from J; bases unmatched to any gene: 6. Per the germline V gene, CDR1 is MDHEN and CDR2 is SYDVKM. As DNA, the CDR3 is TGTGCCAGCAGTATCCCCGGGACAGGGGGCAATCAGCCCCAGCATTTT. Protein product: CASSIPGTGGNQPQHF.

This rearrangement joins TRBV6-2 or TRBV6-3 to TRBJ2-2; D not certain. V gave up 6 bases and J gave up 4 bases, with 15 bases separating them. CDR1 and CDR2 from the germline V gene are MNHEY and SVGEGT. This CDR3 has 15 amino acids. DNA for the CDR3: TGTGCCAGCAGCCCGACGGCACTACCCACCGGGGAGCTGTTTTTT. Protein: CASSPTALPTGELFF.

V usage is TRBV18 and J usage is TRBJ1-6; perhaps TRBD1 as D (6 bases). Looked up from germline, CDR1 is KGHSH and CDR2 is LQKENI. The ends were cut back, 1 base at V and 10 bases at J, with 8 bases in the middle. CDR3 length: 13 amino acids. CDR3 sequence: CASSPQGDSPLHF. The DNA of the CDR3 is TGTGCCAGCTCACCACAGGGGGACTCACCCCTCCACTTT.

This rearrangement joins TRBV30 to TRBJ1-5; D is uncertain. V lost 1 base and J 3 bases, leaving 10 bases between the germline ends. The CDR3 has 14 amino acids. The V gene's germline CDR1 is GTSNPN and CDR2 SVGIG (reference sequence). The CDR3 DNA sequence: TGTGCCTGGAGTGGGCAGGCCAACAATCAGCCCCAGCATTTT. It is translated as CAWSGQANNQPQHF.

The gene calls are TRBV7-8 and TRBJ1-4; D not certain. The CDR3 runs 14 residues. Between the trimmed V and J ends, which lost 1 base and 7 bases, there was a span of 10 bases. Germline V gene data show CDR1 as SGHVS and CDR2 as FQNEAQ. CDR3 in DNA: TGTGCCAGCAGCTTAGGAGGGCCAGCTGAAAAACTGTTTTTT. Its translation is CASSLGGPAEKLFF.